One and the same sample provided the 5 T cell receptor beta chains below, sequenced in a study of T cells in Graves' hyperthyroidism and ophthalmopathy. The TCR beta CDR3 regions underwent amplification using RNA transcripts as the source. RT-PCR in the first round (using the HTBI primer set) targeted the TCR CDR3. MiXCR, run by TCRdb on the multiplex PCR reads, gives a single entry per CDR3 protein. This sample has around 350,000 distinct CDR3 sequences, with about 13% found just once. The sequenced sample was blood. These receptors all come from a woman younger than 30 with Graves' hyperthyroidism.

The V gene is TRBV4-3, the J gene TRBJ1-2, with D hard to call. CDR1 is LGHNA and CDR2 is YSLEER in the germline V gene. The CDR3 has 15 residues. V lost 4 bases and J 3 bases, leaving 15 bases between the germline ends. The CDR3 loop reads CASSPSPGWDYGYTF. The CDR3 coding sequence is TGCGCCAGCAGCCCCAGTCCGGGGTGGGACTATGGCTACACCTTC.

There are many counts of this clonotype. The chain links TRBV20-1 to TRBJ2-7; a possible D gene is TRBD1 (6 bases). V lost 3 bases to trimming and J lost 6 bases, with 15 bases between them. Germline V gene lookup returns CDR1 DFQATT and CDR2 SNEGSKA (reference sequence). CDR3 length: 13 residues. CDR3 sequence reads: CSASHREGFEQYF. The DNA of the CDR3 is TGCAGTGCTAGTCACAGGGAAGGGTTCGAGCAGTACTTC.

This clonotype was detected ten times or more. The chain uses TRBV9 and TRBJ1-1; possibly TRBD1 for D (5 bases). CDR3 length: 17 amino acids. Deletions cut 0 bases from V and 2 bases from J, with 17 bases between. The germline CDR1 and CDR2 sequences are SGDLS and YYNGEE. CDR3: CASSVDQGPPLNTEAFF. The CDR3 bases are TGTGCCAGCAGCGTAGATCAGGGCCCTCCCCTTAACACTGAAGCTTTCTTT.

This clonotype occurred many times. The rearrangement joins TRBV5-1 to TRBJ2-1; D perhaps matches TRBD1 (6 bases). Trimming removed 0 bases at V and 8 bases at J, with 18 bases between. The CDR3 totals 16 residues. Germline CDR1 and CDR2: SGHRS and YFSETQ. The CDR3 sequence: CASSLVGRAAGDEQFF. In nucleotides, the CDR3 is TGCGCCAGCAGCTTGGTAGGTCGGGCGGCAGGGGATGAGCAGTTCTTC.

Worth noting for this clonotype: One junction end disagrees with the germline gene, perhaps due to a read error. The chain links TRBV9 to TRBJ2-5, with D possibly matching TRBD2 (5 bases). This CDR3 has 16 residues. The germline gives CDR1 SGDLS, CDR2 YYNGEE. The CDR3 reads CAGSVATEGLQETQYF. CDR3 DNA: TGTGCCGGCAGCGTAGCTACAGAGGGATTACAAGAGACCCAGTACTTC.